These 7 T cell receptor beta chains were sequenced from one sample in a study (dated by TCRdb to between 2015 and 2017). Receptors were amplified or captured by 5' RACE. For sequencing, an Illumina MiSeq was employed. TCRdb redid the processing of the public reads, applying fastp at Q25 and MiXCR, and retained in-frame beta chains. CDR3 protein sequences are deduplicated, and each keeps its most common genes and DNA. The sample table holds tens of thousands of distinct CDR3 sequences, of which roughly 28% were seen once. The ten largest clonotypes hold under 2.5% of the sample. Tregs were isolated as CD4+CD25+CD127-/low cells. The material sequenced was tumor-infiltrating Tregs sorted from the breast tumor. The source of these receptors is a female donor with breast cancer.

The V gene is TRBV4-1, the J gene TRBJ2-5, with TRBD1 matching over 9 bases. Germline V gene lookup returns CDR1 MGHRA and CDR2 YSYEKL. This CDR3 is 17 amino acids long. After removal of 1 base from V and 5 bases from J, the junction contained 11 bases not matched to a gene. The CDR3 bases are TGCGCCAGCAGCCAAGGAACTCAAACAGGGGGCGTGGAGACCCAGTACTTC. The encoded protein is CASSQGTQTGGVETQYF.

This CDR3 is CASSRLRGNTDTQYF. In nucleotides, the CDR3 is TGTGCCAGCAGCCGCCTTCGGGGAAACACAGATACGCAGTATTTT. The chain has TRBV7-3 and TRBJ2-3, with a tentative D call TRBD2 (5 bases). V dropped 5 bases and J dropped 2 bases, with 14 bases sitting between them. The germline V gene has CDR1 SGHTA and CDR2 FQGTGA. This CDR3 contains 15 residues.

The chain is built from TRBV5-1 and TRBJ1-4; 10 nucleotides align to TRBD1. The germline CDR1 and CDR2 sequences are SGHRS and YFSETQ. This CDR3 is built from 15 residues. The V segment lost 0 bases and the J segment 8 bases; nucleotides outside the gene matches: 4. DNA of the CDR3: TGCGCCAGCAGCTTGGGGGGACAGGGGCGCGAAAAACTGTTTTTT. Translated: CASSLGGQGREKLFF.

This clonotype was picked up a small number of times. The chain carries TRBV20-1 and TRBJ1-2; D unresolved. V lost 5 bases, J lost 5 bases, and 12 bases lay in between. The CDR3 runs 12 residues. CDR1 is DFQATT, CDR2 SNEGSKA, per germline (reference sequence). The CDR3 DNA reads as TGCAGTGCTCGAAACAGAGAATATGGCTACACCTTC. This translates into CSARNREYGYTF.

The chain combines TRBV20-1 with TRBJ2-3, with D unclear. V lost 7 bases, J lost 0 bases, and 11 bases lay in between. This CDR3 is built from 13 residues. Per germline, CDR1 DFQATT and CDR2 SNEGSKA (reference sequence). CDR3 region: CSVADRSTDTQYF. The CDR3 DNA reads TGCAGTGTCGCGGACCGCAGCACAGATACGCAGTATTTT.

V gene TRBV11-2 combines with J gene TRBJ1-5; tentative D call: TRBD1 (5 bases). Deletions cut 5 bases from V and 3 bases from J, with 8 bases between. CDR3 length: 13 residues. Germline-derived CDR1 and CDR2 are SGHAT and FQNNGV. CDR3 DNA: TGTGCCAGCAGCCCGGGGACCAATCAGCCCCAGCATTTT. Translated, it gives CASSPGTNQPQHF.

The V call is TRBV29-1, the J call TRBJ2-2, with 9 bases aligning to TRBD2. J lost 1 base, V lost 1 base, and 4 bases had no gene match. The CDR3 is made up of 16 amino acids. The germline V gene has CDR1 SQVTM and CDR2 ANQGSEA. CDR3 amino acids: CSVEGLSGGNTGELFF. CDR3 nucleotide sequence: TGCAGCGTTGAAGGTCTTAGCGGGGGGAACACCGGGGAGCTGTTTTTT.